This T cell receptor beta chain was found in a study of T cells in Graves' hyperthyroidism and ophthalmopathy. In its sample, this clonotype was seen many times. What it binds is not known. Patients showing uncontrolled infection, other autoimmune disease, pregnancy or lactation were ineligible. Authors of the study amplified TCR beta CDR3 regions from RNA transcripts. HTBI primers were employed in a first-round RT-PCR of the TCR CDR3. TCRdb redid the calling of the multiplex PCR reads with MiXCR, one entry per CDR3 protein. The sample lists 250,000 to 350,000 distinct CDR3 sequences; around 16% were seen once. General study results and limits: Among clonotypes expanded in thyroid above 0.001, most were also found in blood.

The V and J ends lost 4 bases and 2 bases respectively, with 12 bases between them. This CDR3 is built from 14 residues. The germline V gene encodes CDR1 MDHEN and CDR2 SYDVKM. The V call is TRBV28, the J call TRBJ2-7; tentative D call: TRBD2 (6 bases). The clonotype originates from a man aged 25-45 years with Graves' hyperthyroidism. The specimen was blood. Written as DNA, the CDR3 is TGTGCCAGCAGTTCGGGACTTAGAACCTACGAGCAGTACTTC. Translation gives CASSSGLRTYEQYF.